This is a list of T cell receptor beta chains from one sample in a study of PD-L1 blockade in urothelial cancer. TCRdb's table, derived via immunoSEQ multiplex PCR, lists solely in-frame clones and lacks some. The data show approximately 71,000 clones, about 88% seen once. Sequencing was performed on PBMCs, taken around atezolizumab (anti-PD-L1) treatment. All receptors come from a man aged 60 to 75 with urothelial cancer. The CDR3 runs from the conserved cysteine through the conserved F or W. The order of the fields is CDR3 protein, CDR3 DNA, J gene, CDR3 length, V gene, clone size, D gene. The D gene is left open where the match is weak. Size tells how often a clone was seen (once, few, many) or the class of an expanded clone, and some rows leave it out.

CDR3aa: CASSPDQETQYF
CDR3nt: TGCGCCAGCAGCCCCGACCAAGAGACCCAGTACTTC
j_gene: TRBJ2-5
len: 12
v_gene: TRBV5-1
abundance: -
d_gene: -

CDR3aa: CASSAQIGGQNNSPLHF
CDR3nt: TGTGCCAGCAGCGCCCAGATAGGGGGACAGAATAATTCACCCCTCCACTTT
j_gene: TRBJ1-6
len: 17
v_gene: TRBV9
abundance: -
d_gene: TRBD1

CDR3aa: CASSPDRGRTEAFF
CDR3nt: TGTGCCAGCTCACCGGACAGGGGGCGGACTGAAGCTTTCTTT
j_gene: TRBJ1-1
len: 14
v_gene: TRBV18
abundance: -
d_gene: TRBD1

CDR3aa: CASSLKRGFGNQPQHF
CDR3nt: TGTGCCAGCAGTTTGAAACGGGGGTTTGGCAATCAGCCCCAGCATTTT
j_gene: TRBJ1-5
len: 16
v_gene: TRBV28
abundance: few
d_gene: -

CDR3aa: CASSDRENRNTIYF
CDR3nt: TGTGCCAGCAGTGACAGGGAAAACAGGAACACCATATATTTT
j_gene: TRBJ1-3
len: 14
v_gene: TRBV27
abundance: -
d_gene: TRBD1

CDR3aa: CASSTQGSGANVLTF
CDR3nt: TGTGCCAGCAGCACACAGGGGTCTGGGGCCAACGTCCTGACTTTC
j_gene: TRBJ2-6
len: 15
v_gene: TRBV5-4
abundance: once
d_gene: TRBD1

CDR3aa: CASSLGDFTGELFF
CDR3nt: TGTGCCAGCAGCTTAGGGGACTTTACCGGGGAGCTGTTTTTT
j_gene: TRBJ2-2
len: 14
v_gene: TRBV7-8
abundance: -
d_gene: -

CDR3aa: CAWSRGARPDTQYF
CDR3nt: TGTGCCTGGAGCCGGGGAGCTAGACCAGATACGCAGTATTTT
j_gene: TRBJ2-3
len: 14
v_gene: TRBV30
abundance: -
d_gene: -

CDR3aa: CSVSGLGGYEQYF
CDR3nt: TGCAGCGTGAGCGGACTAGGTGGCTACGAGCAGTACTTC
j_gene: TRBJ2-7
len: 13
v_gene: TRBV29-1
abundance: once
d_gene: TRBD2

CDR3aa: CASSSGTGGNSGNTIYF
CDR3nt: TGTGCCAGCAGCTCCGGGACAGGGGGCAACTCTGGAAACACCATATATTTT
j_gene: TRBJ1-3
len: 17
v_gene: TRBV7-2
abundance: -
d_gene: TRBD1

CDR3aa: CAWSLGRQGGEKLFF
CDR3nt: TGTGCCTGGAGTCTTGGGAGGCAGGGGGGTGAAAAACTGTTTTTT
j_gene: TRBJ1-4
len: 15
v_gene: TRBV30
abundance: -
d_gene: TRBD1

CDR3aa: CSVESPGGNYGYTF
CDR3nt: TGCAGCGTTGAAAGTCCAGGGGGGAACTATGGCTACACCTTC
j_gene: TRBJ1-2
len: 14
v_gene: TRBV29-1
abundance: -
d_gene: TRBD1

CDR3aa: CASSPDRVYEQYF
CDR3nt: TGTGCCAGCAGTCCGGACAGGGTGTACGAGCAGTACTTC
j_gene: TRBJ2-7
len: 13
v_gene: TRBV6-5
abundance: -
d_gene: TRBD1

CDR3aa: CASSLVLGYGYTF
CDR3nt: TGTGCCAGCAGCCTAGTCCTTGGCTATGGCTACACCTTC
j_gene: TRBJ1-2
len: 13
v_gene: TRBV14
abundance: -
d_gene: -

CDR3aa: CASSYNSPARTEAFF
CDR3nt: TGTGCCAGCAGTTACAACTCTCCAGCGAGGACTGAAGCTTTCTTT
j_gene: TRBJ1-1
len: 15
v_gene: TRBV6-5
abundance: -
d_gene: -

CDR3aa: CASSLTGSGGLETQYF
CDR3nt: TGTGCCAGCAGCTTAACTGGGTCCGGGGGGCTGGAGACCCAGTACTTC
j_gene: TRBJ2-5
len: 16
v_gene: TRBV7-3
abundance: -
d_gene: -

CDR3aa: CASSQSIAGASFF
CDR3nt: TGTGCCAGCAGCCAATCAATAGCGGGAGCGTCTTTCTTC
j_gene: TRBJ2-1
len: 13
v_gene: TRBV14
abundance: few
d_gene: TRBD2

CDR3aa: CASSPGGSRVTEAFF
CDR3nt: TGTGCCAGCAGCCCTGGGGGGAGTCGGGTCACTGAAGCTTTCTTT
j_gene: TRBJ1-1
len: 15
v_gene: TRBV7-9
abundance: -
d_gene: -

CDR3aa: CASTPQGSGANVLTF
CDR3nt: TGTGCCAGCACCCCTCAGGGCTCTGGGGCCAACGTCCTGACTTTC
j_gene: TRBJ2-6
len: 15
v_gene: TRBV7-2
abundance: -
d_gene: -

CDR3aa: CASSLLAGAYEQYF
CDR3nt: TGTGCCAGCAGCTTATTAGCGGGAGCCTACGAGCAGTACTTC
j_gene: TRBJ2-7
len: 14
v_gene: TRBV11-2
abundance: -
d_gene: TRBD2

CDR3aa: CASSQGFIAGGTRDNEQFF
CDR3nt: TGCGCCAGCAGCCAAGGGTTTATAGCGGGAGGGACTAGAGACAATGAGCAGTTCTTC
j_gene: TRBJ2-1
len: 19
v_gene: TRBV4-1
abundance: -
d_gene: TRBD2

CDR3aa: CSVDGLAGDSTDTQYF
CDR3nt: TGCAGCGTTGATGGACTAGCGGGAGACAGCACAGATACGCAGTATTTT
j_gene: TRBJ2-3
len: 16
v_gene: TRBV29-1
abundance: -
d_gene: TRBD2

CDR3aa: CASSLGQRFSGNTIYF
CDR3nt: TGTGCCAGCAGCTTGGGACAGCGTTTCTCTGGAAACACCATATATTTT
j_gene: TRBJ1-3
len: 16
v_gene: TRBV5-6
abundance: -
d_gene: -

CDR3aa: CASIPRWQETQYF
CDR3nt: TGCGCCAGCATCCCTCGGTGGCAAGAGACCCAGTACTTC
j_gene: TRBJ2-5
len: 13
v_gene: TRBV10-1
abundance: -
d_gene: -

CDR3aa: CATSRDGGTVEKLFF
CDR3nt: TGTGCCACCAGCAGAGATGGGGGGACCGTTGAAAAACTGTTTTTT
j_gene: TRBJ1-4
len: 15
v_gene: TRBV15
abundance: -
d_gene: -

CDR3aa: CASSQKTGGRNTGELFF
CDR3nt: TGTGCCAGCAGCCAAAAGACAGGGGGCAGAAACACCGGGGAGCTGTTTTTT
j_gene: TRBJ2-2
len: 17
v_gene: TRBV7-2
abundance: -
d_gene: TRBD1

CDR3aa: CASSLVTGVNQPQHF
CDR3nt: TGTGCCAGCAGCTTAGTAACAGGGGTAAATCAGCCCCAGCATTTT
j_gene: TRBJ1-5
len: 15
v_gene: TRBV7-2
abundance: -
d_gene: TRBD1

CDR3aa: CASRPSRLAGGGELFF
CDR3nt: TGTGCCAGTAGACCCTCAAGACTAGCGGGTGGCGGGGAGCTGTTTTTT
j_gene: TRBJ2-2
len: 16
v_gene: TRBV19
abundance: -
d_gene: TRBD2

CDR3aa: CASSLAILTGRSNQPQHF
CDR3nt: TGTGCCAGCAGTTTAGCCATACTGACAGGGAGGAGCAATCAGCCCCAGCATTTT
j_gene: TRBJ1-5
len: 18
v_gene: TRBV28
abundance: -
d_gene: TRBD1

CDR3aa: CASSRGQGLGYTF
CDR3nt: TGTGCCAGCAGTCGTGGACAGGGATTGGGCTACACCTTC
j_gene: TRBJ1-2
len: 13
v_gene: TRBV6-5
abundance: few
d_gene: TRBD1

CDR3aa: CASSFAAGDYYEQYF
CDR3nt: TGCGCCAGCAGCTTCGCAGCGGGGGACTACTACGAGCAGTACTTC
j_gene: TRBJ2-7
len: 15
v_gene: TRBV5-1
abundance: few
d_gene: TRBD2

CDR3aa: CASSPNQETQYF
CDR3nt: TGTGCCAGCAGCCCCAATCAAGAGACCCAGTACTTC
j_gene: TRBJ2-5
len: 12
v_gene: TRBV6-5
abundance: -
d_gene: -

CDR3aa: CASSLTGFSTDTQYF
CDR3nt: TGTGCCAGCAGCCTGACAGGTTTTAGCACAGATACGCAGTATTTT
j_gene: TRBJ2-3
len: 15
v_gene: TRBV14
abundance: -
d_gene: -

CDR3aa: CASSVQAGAQETQYF
CDR3nt: TGTGCCAGCAGCGTTCAAGCGGGGGCGCAAGAGACCCAGTACTTC
j_gene: TRBJ2-5
len: 15
v_gene: TRBV9
abundance: -
d_gene: TRBD2

CDR3aa: CASTQTWGGPTEAFF
CDR3nt: TGTGCCAGCACCCAAACGTGGGGGGGGCCAACTGAAGCTTTCTTT
j_gene: TRBJ1-1
len: 15
v_gene: TRBV27
abundance: -
d_gene: -

CDR3aa: CASSNGQGGYEQYF
CDR3nt: TGTGCCAGCAGTAACGGACAGGGCGGCTACGAGCAGTACTTC
j_gene: TRBJ2-7
len: 14
v_gene: TRBV6-6
abundance: -
d_gene: TRBD1

CDR3aa: CASSLIFAEKLFF
CDR3nt: TGTGCCAGCAGCTTGATCTTTGCGGAAAAACTGTTTTTT
j_gene: TRBJ1-4
len: 13
v_gene: TRBV11-2
abundance: -
d_gene: -

CDR3aa: CASSLALGTSGRNNEQFF
CDR3nt: TGTGCCAGCAGCTTAGCGTTAGGGACTAGCGGGAGGAACAATGAGCAGTTCTTC
j_gene: TRBJ2-1
len: 18
v_gene: TRBV7-2
abundance: -
d_gene: TRBD2

CDR3aa: CASRVWVGDEQFF
CDR3nt: TGTGCCAGCAGGGTTTGGGTAGGGGATGAGCAGTTCTTC
j_gene: TRBJ2-1
len: 13
v_gene: TRBV5-6
abundance: -
d_gene: -